What follows describes a single TCR beta chain. Its target is unknown. This record belongs to a study of cytomegalovirus exposure and HLA in healthy donors. Use of 60 Vbeta and 13 Jbeta primers characterized the PCR. Per the authors' pipeline: Later work found tens of millions of unique TCR beta chains, with some 11 million shared. This table comes from immunoSEQ multiplex PCR, and its TCRdb copy is limited to in-frame clones, with some not included. That table supplies the V and J calls and clone size; D and trimming were determined from the DNA. The table shows approximately 88,000 clones, with over 75% occurring only once. Study conclusions and caveats: Indistinguishable V segments, including TRBV6-2 and TRBV6-3, were excluded. A link between a missense DCLRE1C variant and TCR beta V- and J-gene trimming emerged from a later analysis. In a later analysis, roughly 17,000 TCR beta sequences were associated with HLA alleles at 0.05 false discovery rate.

V dropped 0 bases and J dropped 6; count of bases not matched to a gene: 3. Germline CDR1 reads SGHRS; CDR2 reads YFSETQ. The CDR3 totals 15 residues. The sequencing sample was made of PBMCs. The sequence derives from a man younger than 30 in good health and CMV-seronegative. The chain joins TRBV5-1 to TRBJ2-3; 11 nucleotides align to TRBD2. The CDR3 is CASSLVAGGHDTQYF. The CDR3 region has the DNA TGCGCCAGCAGCTTGGTAGCGGGGGGGCACGATACGCAGTATTTT. Variable domain in full (rest from reference TRBV5-1 and TRBJ2-3): KAGVTQTPRYLIKTRGQQVTLSCSPISGHRSVSWYQQTPGQGLQFLFEYFSETQRNKGNFPGRFSGRQFSNSRSEMNVSTLELGDSALYLCASSLVAGGHDTQYFGPGTRLTVL.